The next 13 T cell receptor beta chains were all read from a single sample in a study of T cell responses to AZD1222 COVID-19 vaccine. Profiled with immunoSEQ multiplex PCR; TCRdb holds only in-frame clones, not every one. The sample yields approximately 79,000 clones, 75% to 90% seen once. The specimen was peripheral blood, collected on day 0 of AZD1222 vaccination. All receptors come from an adult in good health.

The rearrangement uses TRBV7-6 and TRBJ2-2, with a weak D call TRBD2 (6 bases). The CDR3 has 16 residues. V gave up 0 bases and J gave up 5 bases, with 13 bases separating them. Germline CDR1 reads SGHVS; CDR2 reads FNYEAQ. The DNA of the CDR3 is TGTGCCAGCAGCTTAGCGCGTCTCGGGAGTACCGGGGAGCTGTTTTTT. It yields the protein CASSLARLGSTGELFF.

The rearrangement uses TRBV7-3 and TRBJ1-1; 8 bases fit TRBD1. The CDR3 spans 13 residues. Germline loops: CDR1 SGHTA, CDR2 FQGTGA. V trimming: 1 base; J trimming: 11 bases; junction bases outside the gene matches: 6. CDR3 region: CASSLSRGHVAFF. CDR3 coding DNA: TGTGCCAGCAGCTTAAGCAGGGGGCATGTGGCTTTCTTT.

This sequence joins TRBV5-1 and TRBJ1-6, with a possible D match to TRBD1 (5 bases). V was trimmed by 4 bases and J by 7 bases, leaving 15 bases between them. This CDR3 has 15 residues. Germline-derived CDR1 and CDR2 are SGHRS and YFSETQ. For the CDR3, the DNA is TGCGCCAGCAGCCACCGACAGACCCGGAATTCACCCCTCCACTTT. Its protein is CASSHRQTRNSPLHF.

The chain employs TRBV12-3 or TRBV12-4 and TRBJ1-1; D not resolved. The CDR3 contains 13 residues. V lost 2 bases, J lost 2 bases, and 6 bases lay in between. The CDR3 nucleotides read TGTGCCAGCAGTTTACAGATAAACACTGAAGCTTTCTTT. Amino acid sequence: CASSLQINTEAFF.

The sample holds one count of this clone. The rearrangement links TRBV6-5 to TRBJ1-4; D is undetermined. Germline V gene lookup returns CDR1 MNHEY and CDR2 SVGAGI. The CDR3 is 14 amino acids. V lost 5 bases, J lost 7 bases, and 14 bases lay in between. The CDR3 region has the DNA TGTGCCAGCAGTCCGAGCGGGAAGGGTGAAAAACTGTTTTTT. It translates to CASSPSGKGEKLFF.

The chain recombines TRBV10-3 with TRBJ2-3; perhaps TRBD2 as D (5 bases). The CDR3 is made up of 13 amino acids. Germline V gene sequence: CDR1 ENHRY, CDR2 SYGVKD. V gave up 4 bases and J gave up 5 bases, with 10 bases separating them. CDR3 nucleotide sequence: TGTGCCATCAGTGGGTCGGGAAAAGATACGCAGTATTTT. Amino acids: CAISGSGKDTQYF.

The genes are TRBV4-2 and TRBJ2-2; D not certain. The V end lost 0 bases, the J end lost 5 bases, and 10 bases lay between the germline ends. Germline values: CDR1 LGHNA, CDR2 YNFKEQ. This CDR3 contains 15 residues. CDR3 residues: CASSQEVVQTGELFF. The CDR3 DNA sequence: TGTGCCAGCAGCCAAGAAGTAGTACAGACCGGGGAGCTGTTTTTT.

The rearrangement joins TRBV7-9 to TRBJ1-2; D is unresolved. The V end lost 2 bases, the J end lost 3 bases, and 16 bases lay between the germline ends. Germline lookup yields CDR1 SEHNR and CDR2 FQNEAQ (reference sequence). The CDR3 covers 16 residues. The CDR3 DNA follows: TGTGCCAGCAGCTTATCCCTAGGACGAAAAGACTATGGCTACACCTTC. This translates into CASSLSLGRKDYGYTF.

The rearrangement links TRBV9 to TRBJ1-4, with D possibly TRBD1 on 5 matching bases. The CDR3 consists of 13 residues. Germline values: CDR1 SGDLS, CDR2 YYNGEE. V lost 2 bases, J lost 5 bases, and 7 bases lay in between. CDR3 bases: TGTGCCAGCAGCGTTGGGGGGAATGAAAAACTGTTTTTT. Protein sequence: CASSVGGNEKLFF.

The rearrangement joins TRBV24-1 to TRBJ1-2; maybe TRBD1 (6 bases). Germline lookup yields CDR1 KGHDR and CDR2 SFDVKD. CDR3 length: 16 residues. V was clipped by 4 bases and J by 4 bases, with 18 bases between them. As DNA, the CDR3 is TGTGCCACCAGTGACCGGACTTCACAGGGAGGCTATGGCTACACCTTC. Translation gives CATSDRTSQGGYGYTF.

The V and J genes are TRBV5-5 and TRBJ2-1; 10 positions match TRBD2. The CDR3 loop spans 15 amino acids. V dropped 4 bases and J dropped 4; count of bases not matched to a gene: 5. The germline V gene encodes CDR1 SGHKS and CDR2 YYEKEE (reference sequence). CDR3 DNA: TGTGCCAGCAGCCAAACACTAGCGGGGTACAATGAGCAGTTCTTC. Protein product: CASSQTLAGYNEQFF.

The chain is built from TRBV7-3 and TRBJ2-2, with unresolved D. The CDR3 length is 14 residues. The V and J ends lost 6 bases and 2 bases respectively, with 10 bases between them. Germline-derived CDR1 and CDR2 are SGHTA and FQGTGA. CDR3 in amino acids: CASSLGTNTGELFF. CDR3 nucleotide sequence: TGTGCCAGCAGTTTGGGTACTAACACCGGGGAGCTGTTTTTT.

A word on this clone: At one end, the junction sequence differs from germline, possibly due to a read error. The chain carries TRBV27 and TRBJ2-1; 11 bases align to TRBD2. The length of the CDR3 is 15 residues. Germline CDR1 reads MNHEY; CDR2 reads SMNVEV (reference sequence). CDR3 sequence reads: CASKRLAGSYNEQFF. The CDR3 DNA reads TGTGCGAGCAAAAGACTAGCGGGATCCTACAATGAGCAGTTCTTC.